These 20 T cell receptor beta chains originate from one sample sequenced in a study of T cell responses to AZD1222 COVID-19 vaccine (dated by TCRdb to 2020 to 2023). Libraries came from the immunoSEQ multiplex PCR assay. TCRdb re-hosts the immuneACCESS table, in-frame sequences only. Its copies lack some clones; in the studies checked, an unresolved V gene accounts for under half of them, and the cause for the rest is not known. For this sample the table gives 250,000 to 300,000 clones, of which 90% to 95% were detected only once. The ten largest clones take up around 0.58% of the sample. This specimen's time point label, interpreted: about 28 days (+/-7) after the second vaccine dose. The specimen comprised peripheral blood, sampled 28 days after the second AZD1222 dose. The receptors stem from an adult who received the AZD1222 COVID-19 vaccine.

This rearrangement joins TRBV12-5 to TRBJ1-2; D unclear. Germline assignment: CDR1 LGHNT and CDR2 FRNRAP. V lost 4 bases and J lost 3, with 12 bases in between. This CDR3 is 14 amino acids long. CDR3 loop: CASGSRGPDYGYTF. In nucleotides, the CDR3 is TGTGCTAGTGGTTCGCGCGGTCCGGACTATGGCTACACCTTC.

The chain links TRBV19 to TRBJ2-5; the match to TRBD2 covers 10 bases. The length of the CDR3 is 13 residues. The V gene end was trimmed by 9 bases and the J gene end by 5 bases; junction bases not matched to a gene: 6. From germline, CDR1 is LNHDA and CDR2 SQIVND (reference sequence). The DNA of the CDR3 is TGTGCCAGCAGCGGGGGGGCCGGTGAGACCCAGTACTTC. This codes for CASSGGAGETQYF.

This chain links TRBV9 with TRBJ2-3, with 9 positions matching TRBD2. This CDR3 is 15 amino acids long. Trimming removed 0 bases from V and 3 bases from J; junction bases left unmatched: 2. Germline V lookup: CDR1 SGDLS, CDR2 YYNGEE. This CDR3 reads CASSVASGRTDTQYF. The CDR3 region has the DNA TGTGCCAGCAGCGTAGCCAGCGGGAGGACAGATACGCAGTATTTT.

The V call is TRBV28, the J call TRBJ2-3; D tentatively fits TRBD1 or TRBD2 (5 bases each). The CDR3 consists of 15 residues. Germline values: CDR1 MDHEN, CDR2 SYDVKM. V shed 4 bases and J shed 4 bases, with 15 bases lying between them. The CDR3 nucleotides read TGTGCCAGCAGTTGGGACCAGATCCCTGCAGATACGCAGTATTTT. It encodes CASSWDQIPADTQYF.

This chain links TRBV6-2 or TRBV6-3 with TRBJ1-5; D is ambiguous. This CDR3 is built from 16 residues. V lost 5 bases and J lost 2, with 16 bases in between. From germline, CDR1 is MNHEY and CDR2 SVGEGT. The CDR3 bases are TGTGCCAGCAGTACCTTGGAGGGTGCCGGCAATCAGCCCCAGCATTTT. This encodes CASSTLEGAGNQPQHF.

The rearrangement links TRBV5-6 to TRBJ1-1; a possible D gene is TRBD1 (5 bases). Looked up from germline, CDR1 is SGHDT and CDR2 is YYEEEE. The CDR3 length is 13 residues. V gave up 1 base and J gave up 2 bases, with 6 bases separating them. The CDR3, as DNA: TGTGCCAGCAGCTTGAGGGGTAACACTGAAGCTTTCTTT. It is translated as CASSLRGNTEAFF.

V is TRBV5-8 and J is TRBJ2-1; TRBD2 matches 7 bases. Germline V gene lookup returns CDR1 SGHTS and CDR2 YDEGEE. V was clipped by 2 bases and J by 0 bases; unmatched bases: 5. The CDR3 is made up of 16 amino acids. The CDR3 DNA is TGTGCCAGCAGCTTACTAGCGTCGAGCTCCTACAATGAGCAGTTCTTC. Amino acid sequence: CASSLLASSSYNEQFF. The variable domain in full, with the rest retrieved from reference TRBV5-8 and TRBJ2-1, is EAGVTQSPTHLIKTRGQQATLRCSPISGHTSVYWYQQALGLGLQFLLWYDEGEERNRGNFPPRFSGRQFPNYSSELNVNALELEDSALYLCASSLLASSSYNEQFFGPGTRLTVL.

The chain is built from TRBV29-1 and TRBJ2-4; 8 nucleotides line up with TRBD1. J lost 0 bases, V lost 7 bases, and 5 bases had no gene match. Germline V lookup: CDR1 SQVTM, CDR2 ANQGSEA. The CDR3 consists of 14 residues. CDR3 protein: CSARTGPAKNIQYF. The DNA of the CDR3 is TGCAGCGCCCGGACAGGGCCAGCCAAAAACATTCAGTACTTC.

The chain uses TRBV2 and TRBJ1-4; possible D gene TRBD1, 5 bases. Trimming pared 4 bases from V and 2 bases from J, leaving 11 bases between. Germline V CDR1 and CDR2: SNHLY, FYNNEI. This CDR3 contains 15 residues. The CDR3 here is CASSGMRGTNEKLFF. The CDR3 nucleotides are TGTGCCAGCAGTGGAATGAGGGGTACTAATGAAAAACTGTTTTTT. The full variable domain, with the rest looked up from reference TRBV2 and TRBJ1-4, is EPEVTQTPSHQVTQMGQEVILRCVPISNHLYFYWYRQILGQKVEFLVSFYNNEISEKSEIFDDQFSVERPDGSNFTLKIRSTKLEDSAMYFCASSGMRGTNEKLFFGSGTQLSVL.

This chain uses TRBV6-2 or TRBV6-3 with TRBJ2-7, with D perhaps assigned TRBD1 or TRBD2 (5 bases each). Germline V gives CDR1 MNHEY, CDR2 SVGEGT. The ends were cut back, 4 bases at V and 0 bases at J, with 13 bases in the middle. The length of the CDR3 is 15 residues. CDR3 amino acids: CASSFGTRSSYEQYF. CDR3 sequence (DNA): TGTGCCAGCAGTTTCGGGACCAGGAGCTCCTACGAGCAGTACTTC.

The V call is TRBV11-2, the J call TRBJ2-3, with D possibly TRBD2 on 6 matching bases. The CDR3 loop spans 16 amino acids. V shed 5 bases and J shed 1 base, with 16 bases lying between them. Germline CDR1 SGHAT, CDR2 FQNNGV. CDR3 amino acids: CASSIGTRRGTDTQYF. CDR3 DNA sequence: TGTGCCAGCAGCATAGGAACCAGGAGGGGCACAGATACGCAGTATTTT. Based on the CDR3 plus reference TRBV11-2 and TRBJ2-3, the full variable domain is EAGVAQSPRYKIIEKRQSVAFWCNPISGHATLYWYQQILGQGPKLLIQFQNNGVVDDSQLPKDRFSAERLKGVDSTLKIQPAKLEDSAVYLCASSIGTRRGTDTQYFGPGTRLTVL.

The chain links TRBV10-3 to TRBJ2-3; TRBD1 matches 7 bases. The CDR3 length is 14 residues. From germline, CDR1 is ENHRY and CDR2 SYGVKD. V lost 5 bases and J lost 0; bases outside the gene matches: 2. The CDR3 here is CAISSTGSTDTQYF. The CDR3 DNA is TGTGCCATCAGTTCGACAGGGAGCACAGATACGCAGTATTTT.

The V call is TRBV28, the J call TRBJ1-3; D is uncertain. Trimming left V 9 bases short and J 0 bases short, with 6 bases between. The CDR3 sequence is 12 residues long. Germline V gives CDR1 MDHEN, CDR2 SYDVKM. CDR3 protein: CASHSSGNTIYF. CDR3 coding DNA: TGTGCCAGTCACAGCTCTGGAAACACCATATATTTT.

Of note for this clone: The same CDR3 also results from other DNA sequences found in this sample. CDR3 region: CASSPGGLYNEQFF. The CDR3 nucleotides read TGCGCCAGCAGCCCGGGGGGGCTATACAATGAGCAGTTCTTC. The gene calls are TRBV5-1 and TRBJ2-1; 8 bases map to TRBD2. V was pared by 4 bases and J by 4 bases, with 4 bases of the junction left unmatched. The CDR3 consists of 14 residues. The germline V gene encodes CDR1 SGHRS and CDR2 YFSETQ.

J is TRBJ1-6 and V is TRBV5-6; D ambiguous. Germline V gene data show CDR1 as SGHDT and CDR2 as YYEEEE. The CDR3 extends over 15 amino acids. V lost 1 base and J 1 base, leaving 6 bases between the germline ends. CDR3 nucleotides: TGTGCCAGCAGCTTGCGGGGTTCCTATAATTCACCCCTCCACTTT. Its protein product is CASSLRGSYNSPLHF.

This chain links TRBV3-1 (or the pseudogene TRBV3-2) with TRBJ2-1; D not certain. The CDR3 length is 15 residues. The ends were cut back, 0 bases at V and 7 bases at J, with 13 bases in the middle. Germline CDR1 is LGHDT and CDR2 is YNNKEL (reference sequence). The CDR3 loop is CASSQDPRYQNEQFF. CDR3 DNA: TGTGCCAGCAGCCAAGACCCGCGGTACCAGAATGAGCAGTTCTTC.

The chain employs TRBV28 and TRBJ2-7; 12 bases agree with TRBD1. Germline trimming cut 3 bases from V and 6 bases from J; bases unmatched to any gene: 6. The CDR3 is 15 residues long. The germline CDR1 and CDR2 sequences are MDHEN and SYDVKM. CDR3 coding DNA: TGTGCCAGCAGTTTTGGGGGACAGGGGGCAGGCGAGCAGTACTTC. Amino acid sequence: CASSFGGQGAGEQYF.

The chain couples TRBV19 to TRBJ2-1, with 7 bases identical to TRBD2. CDR3 length equals 13 residues. V lost 9 bases, J lost 1 base, and 3 bases stayed unmatched. The V gene's germline CDR1 is LNHDA and CDR2 SQIVND (reference sequence). In nucleotides, the CDR3 is TGTGCCAGCTGCGGGGGTTCCTACAATGAGCAGTTCTTC. It encodes CASCGGSYNEQFF.

This chain links TRBV4-2 with TRBJ2-7; TRBD2 might be the D (6 bases). The CDR3 covers 18 residues. The V end lost 0 bases, the J end lost 4 bases, and 22 bases lay between the germline ends. Germline V gives CDR1 LGHNA, CDR2 YNFKEQ. CDR3: CASSQETSWGDLPYEQYF. In nucleotides, the CDR3 is TGTGCCAGCAGCCAAGAGACATCTTGGGGGGACCTCCCGTACGAGCAGTACTTC.

Comment on this clone: Germline is not matched at one junction end, which may reflect a read error. This rearrangement joins TRBV30 to TRBJ1-2; D is possibly TRBD1 (5 bases). This CDR3 spans 15 amino acids. CDR1 is GTSNPN and CDR2 is SVGIG in the germline V gene (reference sequence). CDR3 region: CAWVPGAALGNALAF. CDR3 nucleotide sequence: TGTGCCTGGGTCCCCGGGGCAGCCCTCGGTAATGCTTTGGCCTTC.